This T cell receptor beta chain was sequenced during a study of T cell changes during pregnancy in multiple sclerosis (dated by TCRdb to the late 2010s). Regarding the research as a whole: The study looked at changes in the T cell repertoire across pregnancy in women with multiple sclerosis.

At the junction V is shortened by 0 bases and J by 4 bases, with 5 bases in between. According to the germline V gene, CDR1 reads SGHTS and CDR2 reads YDEGEE. The CDR3 runs 14 residues from the cysteine to the phenylalanine. The CDR3 DNA has 42 bases and is translated from base 1. Regarding this clone: The specificity of this receptor is unknown. No quality values exist for individual bases; no much larger clone is one base distant.

The library was prepared using the immunoSEQ multiplex PCR assay. This is the immuneACCESS table as TCRdb keeps it, with only in-frame sequences that have V and J called. A part of the clones is gone; compared with another copy, unresolved V genes explain less than half, and the rest is unexplained. A total of 35,000 to 40,000 clones appear in this sample, 90% of them only once. The top ten clonotypes cover 5% to 6% of the sample. The V and J segments used are TRBV5-8 and TRBJ1-6, with an unclear D gene assignment. The TCR sequence derives from a female donor in good health, enrolled as a control in a pregnancy study. The sample was peripheral blood, taken in the third trimester of pregnancy. The encoded CDR3 is CASSLDRYNSPLHF. In nucleotides, the sequence is TGTGCCAGCAGCTTGGACAGATATAATTCACCCCTCCACTTT.